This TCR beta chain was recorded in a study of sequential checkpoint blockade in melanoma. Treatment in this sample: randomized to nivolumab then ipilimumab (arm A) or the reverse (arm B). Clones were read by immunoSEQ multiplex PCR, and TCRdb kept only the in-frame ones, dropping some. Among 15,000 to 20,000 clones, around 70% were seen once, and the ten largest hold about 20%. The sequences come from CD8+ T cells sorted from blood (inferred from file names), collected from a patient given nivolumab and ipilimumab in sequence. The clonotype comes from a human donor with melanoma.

This CDR3 reads CASSLSGGVEVYEQYF. The CDR3 DNA is TGTGCCAGCAGTTTATCCGGCGGAGTGGAGGTCTACGAGCAGTACTTC. The chain uses TRBV27 and TRBJ2-7; the D gene is possibly TRBD2 (5 bases). This CDR3 has 16 amino acids. With 0 bases removed from V and 3 bases from J, the gap between germline ends came to 15 bases. The germline CDR1 and CDR2 sequences are MNHEY and SMNVEV (reference sequence).